Below are 8 T cell receptor beta chains sequenced from a single sample in a study of T cell responses to AZD1222 COVID-19 vaccine. Profiled with immunoSEQ multiplex PCR; TCRdb holds only in-frame clones, not every one. In the table there are some 160,000 clones, around nine tenths of which are singletons. Here the sequenced sample was peripheral blood, taken on day 0 of AZD1222 vaccination. These receptors all stem from an adult in good health.

The chain links TRBV7-9 to TRBJ2-5; 9 nucleotides agree with TRBD1. The CDR3 sequence is 16 residues long. V was pared by 5 bases and J by 4 bases, with 11 bases of the junction left unmatched. Germline assignment: CDR1 SEHNR and CDR2 FQNEAQ (reference sequence). CDR3 loop: CASSPGTGSRRETQYF. In DNA, the CDR3 is TGTGCCAGCAGCCCAGGGACAGGGAGCAGACGAGAGACCCAGTACTTC.

The chain recombines TRBV2 with TRBJ1-1; 9 bases align to TRBD1. Per the germline V gene, CDR1 is SNHLY and CDR2 is FYNNEI. CDR3 length: 15 amino acids. The junction had 4 bases not matched to a gene; V was cut back by 1 base and J by 4 bases. The CDR3 spells CASSEDRGRGTEAFF. The CDR3 DNA is TGTGCCAGCAGTGAAGACAGGGGGCGAGGCACTGAAGCTTTCTTT.

The chain links TRBV29-1 to TRBJ1-2; 8 bases are shared with TRBD1. The length of the CDR3 is 12 residues. J was trimmed by 3 bases and V by 7 bases; bases with no gene match: 4. From germline, CDR1 is SQVTM and CDR2 ANQGSEA. The CDR3 spells CSAPTGDYGYTF. CDR3 in DNA: TGCAGCGCTCCGACAGGGGACTATGGCTACACCTTC.

J is TRBJ2-7 and V is TRBV20-1, with a weak D call TRBD2 (6 bases). This CDR3 is 11 amino acids long. The germline V gene has CDR1 DFQATT and CDR2 SNEGSKA (reference sequence). V lost 5 bases and J lost 2, with 7 bases in between. CDR3 DNA: TGCAGTGCTGGCGGGACCTACGAGCAGTACTTC. Protein: CSAGGTYEQYF.

This chain joins TRBV30 and TRBJ1-2, with D unclear. V was pared by 4 bases and J by 4 bases, with 10 bases between. This CDR3 has 12 amino acids. Germline-derived CDR1 and CDR2 are GTSNPN and SVGIG (reference sequence). CDR3 region: CAWNNRGYGYTF. CDR3 DNA sequence: TGTGCCTGGAATAACCGTGGCTATGGCTACACCTTC.

The chain combines TRBV2 with TRBJ1-5; D is perhaps TRBD1 (6 bases). The germline CDR1 and CDR2 sequences are SNHLY and FYNNEI. The CDR3 runs to 16 residues. V gave up 4 bases and J gave up 2 bases, with 15 bases separating them. The CDR3 spells CASSGDIGIRNQPQHF. For the CDR3, the DNA is TGTGCCAGCAGTGGGGACATAGGGATCCGCAATCAGCCCCAGCATTTT.

The chain joins TRBV7-3 to TRBJ2-2; 15 nucleotides agree with TRBD2. The CDR3 length is 19 residues. Germline trimming cut 5 bases from V and 2 bases from J; bases unmatched to any gene: 9. CDR1 is SGHTA and CDR2 is FQGTGA in the germline V gene. As DNA, the CDR3 is TGTGCCAGCAGCCCAAGGGGACTAGCGGGGGGCCTTAACACCGGGGAGCTGTTTTTT. Translating gives CASSPRGLAGGLNTGELFF.

The chain is built from TRBV7-2 and TRBJ2-5; D perhaps matches TRBD2 (6 bases). Deletions cut 0 bases from V and 5 bases from J, with 13 bases between. The CDR3 is made up of 15 amino acids. CDR1 and CDR2 from the germline V gene are SGHTA and FQGNSA. CDR3 coding DNA: TGTGCCAGCAGCTTAGCTGGAGGGCGGTGGGAGACCCAGTACTTC. It codes for CASSLAGGRWETQYF.